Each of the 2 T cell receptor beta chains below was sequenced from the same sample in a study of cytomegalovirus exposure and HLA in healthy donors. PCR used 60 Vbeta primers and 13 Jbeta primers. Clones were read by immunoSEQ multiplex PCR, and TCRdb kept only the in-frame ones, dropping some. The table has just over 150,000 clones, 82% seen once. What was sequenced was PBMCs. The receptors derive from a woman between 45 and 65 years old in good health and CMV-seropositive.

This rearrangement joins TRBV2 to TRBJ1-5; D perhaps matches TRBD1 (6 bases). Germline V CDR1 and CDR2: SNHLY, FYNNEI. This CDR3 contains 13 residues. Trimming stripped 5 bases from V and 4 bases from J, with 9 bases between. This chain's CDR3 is CASSSTGNQPQHF. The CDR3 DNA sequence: TGTGCCAGCAGTTCGACAGGTAATCAGCCCCAGCATTTT.

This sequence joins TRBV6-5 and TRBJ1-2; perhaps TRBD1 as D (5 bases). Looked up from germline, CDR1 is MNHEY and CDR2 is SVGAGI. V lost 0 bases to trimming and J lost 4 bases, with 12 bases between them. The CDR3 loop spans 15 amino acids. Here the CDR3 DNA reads TGTGCCAGCAGTTACTCAACAGGACGCGCCTATGGCTACACCTTC. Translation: CASSYSTGRAYGYTF.